The present T cell receptor beta chain was sequenced within a study of graft-versus-host responses after intestinal transplantation. Study-level information: All recipients were transplanted with multivisceral, liver-intestinal, or isolated intestinal grafts. The study's findings and limits: Early declines in HvG clones that occurred post-transplant were associated with peak circulating GvH clone levels.

The graft tissue was processed, and this released both intraepithelial and lamina propria lymphocytes. Some clones are missing from TCRdb's copy, which holds only in-frame ones; the method was immunoSEQ multiplex PCR. The sample includes about 5,600 clones, around 76% of them seen just once. With respect to this clone: Its antigen is not identified.

The sample here was ileum tissue, taken approximately 220 days after intestinal transplant. This clonotype originated in a human patient who received an intestinal transplant, so some T cells may come from the graft donor.

The CDR3 DNA reads as TGTGCCAGCAGCTTGGCACATGGAAACACCATATATTTT. It translates to CASSLAHGNTIYF. The rearrangement uses TRBV5-4 and TRBJ1-3; D remains unclear. V dropped 0 bases and J dropped 3 bases, with 4 bases sitting between them. CDR3 size: 13 residues. Germline V CDR1 and CDR2: SGHNT, YYREEE (reference sequence).